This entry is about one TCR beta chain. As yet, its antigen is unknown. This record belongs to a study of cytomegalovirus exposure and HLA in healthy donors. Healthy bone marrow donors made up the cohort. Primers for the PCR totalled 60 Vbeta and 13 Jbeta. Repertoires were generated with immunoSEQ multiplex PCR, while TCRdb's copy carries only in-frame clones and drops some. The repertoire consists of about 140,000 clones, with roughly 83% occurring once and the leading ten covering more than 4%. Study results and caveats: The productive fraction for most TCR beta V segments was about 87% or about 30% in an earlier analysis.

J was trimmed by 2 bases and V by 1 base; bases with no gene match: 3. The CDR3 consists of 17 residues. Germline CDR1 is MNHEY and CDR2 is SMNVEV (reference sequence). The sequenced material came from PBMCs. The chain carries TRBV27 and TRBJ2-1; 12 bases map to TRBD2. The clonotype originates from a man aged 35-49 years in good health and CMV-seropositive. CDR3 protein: CASSLWTSGVAYNEQFF. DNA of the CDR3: TGTGCCAGCAGTTTATGGACTAGCGGGGTAGCCTACAATGAGCAGTTCTTC.